This T cell receptor (beta chain) was retrieved from a study of OX40 agonist ivuxolimab in advanced cancers. Background on the study: Dose-escalation cases comprised hepatocellular carcinoma, melanoma, renal cell or head and neck cancer.

As concerns this clone: Antigen unknown. The junction differs from germline at one of its ends, possibly a read error.

TCRdb keeps only in-frame clones here, not all; method: immunoSEQ multiplex PCR. Of about 110,000 clones listed, 89% are singletons. From germline, CDR1 is SSHAT and CDR2 FNYEAQ (reference sequence). This CDR3 has 13 residues. Study-wide results and limits: Among the lowest peripheral clonal expansion occurred in 0.1-3.0 mg/kg partial responders.

The rearrangement joins TRBV7-7 to TRBJ2-1; 7 bases agree with TRBD2. This specimen was CD4+ or CD8+ T cells sorted from blood, taken in a trial of the OX40 agonist ivuxolimab. The source is an adult with an advanced solid tumor such as melanoma, head and neck, liver or kidney cancer. The DNA for the CDR3 is TGTGCTAGCAGCTTAACTAGCGAGGATGAGCAGTTCTTC. This translates into CASSLTSEDEQFF.